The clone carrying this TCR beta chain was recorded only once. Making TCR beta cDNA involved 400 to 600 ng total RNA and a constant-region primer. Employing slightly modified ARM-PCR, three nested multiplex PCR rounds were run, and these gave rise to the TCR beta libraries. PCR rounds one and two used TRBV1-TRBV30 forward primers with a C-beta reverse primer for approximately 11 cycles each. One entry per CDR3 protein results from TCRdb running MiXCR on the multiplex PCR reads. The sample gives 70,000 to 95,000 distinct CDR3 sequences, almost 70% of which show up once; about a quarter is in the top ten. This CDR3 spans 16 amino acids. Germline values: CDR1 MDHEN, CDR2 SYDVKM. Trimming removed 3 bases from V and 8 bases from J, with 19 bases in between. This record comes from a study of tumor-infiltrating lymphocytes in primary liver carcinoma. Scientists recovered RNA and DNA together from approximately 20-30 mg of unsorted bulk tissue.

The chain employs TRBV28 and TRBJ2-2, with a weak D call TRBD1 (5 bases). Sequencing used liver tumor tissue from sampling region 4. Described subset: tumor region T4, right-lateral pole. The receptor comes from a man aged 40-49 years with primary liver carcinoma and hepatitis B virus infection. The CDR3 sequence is CASSFLTEPSLGELFF. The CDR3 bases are TGTGCCAGCAGTTTCCTGACAGAACCTTCACTGGGGGAGCTGTTTTTT.